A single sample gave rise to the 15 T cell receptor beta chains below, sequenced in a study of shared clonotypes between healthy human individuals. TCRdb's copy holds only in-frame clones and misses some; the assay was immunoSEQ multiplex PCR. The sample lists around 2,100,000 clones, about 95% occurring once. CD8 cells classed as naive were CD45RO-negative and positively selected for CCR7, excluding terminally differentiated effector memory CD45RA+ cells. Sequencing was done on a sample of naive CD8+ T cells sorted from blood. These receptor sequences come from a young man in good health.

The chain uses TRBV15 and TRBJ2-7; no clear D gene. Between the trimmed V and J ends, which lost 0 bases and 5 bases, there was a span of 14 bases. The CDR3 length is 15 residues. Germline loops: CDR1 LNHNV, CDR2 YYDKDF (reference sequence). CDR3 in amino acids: CATSRDQGLLNEQYF. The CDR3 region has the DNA TGTGCCACCAGCAGAGATCAAGGGCTCCTGAACGAGCAGTACTTC.

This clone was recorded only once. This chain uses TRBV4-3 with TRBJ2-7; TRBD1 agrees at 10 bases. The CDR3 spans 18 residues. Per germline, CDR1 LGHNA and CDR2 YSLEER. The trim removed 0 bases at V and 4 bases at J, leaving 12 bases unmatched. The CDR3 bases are TGCGCCAGCAGCCAAGAGTGGGACAGGGGTTCCGTTATTTACGAGCAGTACTTC. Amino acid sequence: CASSQEWDRGSVIYEQYF.

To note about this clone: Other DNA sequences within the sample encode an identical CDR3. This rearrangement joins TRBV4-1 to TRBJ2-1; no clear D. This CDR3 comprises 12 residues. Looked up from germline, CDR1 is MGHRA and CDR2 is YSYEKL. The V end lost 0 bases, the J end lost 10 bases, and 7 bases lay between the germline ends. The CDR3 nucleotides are TGCGCCAGCAGCCAAGATTTGCGCGAGCAGTTCTTC. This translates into CASSQDLREQFF.

The CDR3 spells CASRGTGVYEQYF. In nucleotides, the CDR3 is TGTGCCAGTAGGGGGACGGGAGTCTACGAGCAGTACTTC. This chain joins TRBV19 and TRBJ2-7; D is possibly TRBD2 (6 bases). Trimming pared 6 bases from V and 3 bases from J, leaving 12 bases between. The CDR3 has 13 residues. CDR1 is LNHDA, CDR2 SQIVND, per germline (reference sequence).

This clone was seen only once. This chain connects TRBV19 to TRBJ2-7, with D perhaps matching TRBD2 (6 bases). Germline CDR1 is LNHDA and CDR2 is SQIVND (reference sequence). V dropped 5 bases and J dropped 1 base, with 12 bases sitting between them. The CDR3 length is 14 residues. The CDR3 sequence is CASSPLAQSYEQYF. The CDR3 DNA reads TGTGCCAGTAGTCCCCTAGCGCAGTCCTACGAGCAGTACTTC.

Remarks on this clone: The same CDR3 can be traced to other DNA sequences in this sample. The CDR3 protein is CASSFQGDTEAFF. The CDR3 DNA sequence: TGTGCCAGCAGTTTTCAGGGGGACACTGAAGCTTTCTTT. The rearrangement links TRBV28 to TRBJ1-1; TRBD1 agrees at 7 bases. Per germline, CDR1 MDHEN and CDR2 SYDVKM. The CDR3 loop spans 13 amino acids. Losses at the gene ends were 3 bases for V and 3 bases for J; bases not matched to a gene: 1. The complete variable domain, with remaining parts taken from reference TRBV28 and TRBJ1-1, reads DVKVTQSSRYLVKRTGEKVFLECVQDMDHENMFWYRQDPGLGLRLIYFSYDVKMKEKGDIPEGYSVSREKKERFSLILESASTNQTSMYLCASSFQGDTEAFFGQGTRLTVV.

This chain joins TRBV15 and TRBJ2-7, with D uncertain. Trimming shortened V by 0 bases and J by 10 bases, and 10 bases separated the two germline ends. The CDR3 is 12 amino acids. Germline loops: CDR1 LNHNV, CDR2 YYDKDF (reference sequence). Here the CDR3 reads CATSRDRITQYF. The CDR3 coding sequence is TGTGCCACCAGCAGAGATCGGATCACACAGTACTTC.

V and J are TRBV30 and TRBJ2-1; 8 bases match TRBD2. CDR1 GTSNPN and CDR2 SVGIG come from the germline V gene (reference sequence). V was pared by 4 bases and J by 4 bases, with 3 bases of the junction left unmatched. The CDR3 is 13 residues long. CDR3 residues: CAWNSGRYNEQFF. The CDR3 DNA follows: TGTGCCTGGAACAGCGGGAGATACAATGAGCAGTTCTTC.

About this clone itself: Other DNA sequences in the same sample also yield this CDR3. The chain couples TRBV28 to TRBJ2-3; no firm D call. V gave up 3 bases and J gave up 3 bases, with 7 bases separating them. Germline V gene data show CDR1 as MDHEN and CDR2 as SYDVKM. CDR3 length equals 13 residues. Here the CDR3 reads CASSFRITDTQYF. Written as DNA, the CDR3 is TGTGCCAGCAGTTTCCGTATAACAGATACGCAGTATTTT. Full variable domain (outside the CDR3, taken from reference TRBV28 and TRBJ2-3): DVKVTQSSRYLVKRTGEKVFLECVQDMDHENMFWYRQDPGLGLRLIYFSYDVKMKEKGDIPEGYSVSREKKERFSLILESASTNQTSMYLCASSFRITDTQYFGPGTRLTVL.

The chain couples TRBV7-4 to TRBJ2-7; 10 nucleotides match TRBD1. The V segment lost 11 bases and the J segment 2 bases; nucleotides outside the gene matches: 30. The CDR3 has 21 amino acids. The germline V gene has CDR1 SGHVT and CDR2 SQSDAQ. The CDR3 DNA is TGTGCCCGAGGTATCCGGGACAGGGGAAAAGTAGCGGGACTAGTCCCCTACGAGCAGTACTTC. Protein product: CARGIRDRGKVAGLVPYEQYF.

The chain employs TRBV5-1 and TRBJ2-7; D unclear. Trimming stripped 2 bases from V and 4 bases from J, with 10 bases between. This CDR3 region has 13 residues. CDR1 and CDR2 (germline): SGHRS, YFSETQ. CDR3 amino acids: CASSFDGNYEQYF. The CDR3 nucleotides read TGCGCCAGCAGCTTTGACGGAAATTACGAGCAGTACTTC.

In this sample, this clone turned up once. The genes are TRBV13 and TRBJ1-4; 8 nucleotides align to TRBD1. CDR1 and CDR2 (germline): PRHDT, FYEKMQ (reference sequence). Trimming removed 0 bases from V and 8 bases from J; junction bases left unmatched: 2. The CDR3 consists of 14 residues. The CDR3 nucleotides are TGTGCCAGCAGCTTAGGGGGACAGGCCGAAAAACTGTTTTTT. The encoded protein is CASSLGGQAEKLFF.

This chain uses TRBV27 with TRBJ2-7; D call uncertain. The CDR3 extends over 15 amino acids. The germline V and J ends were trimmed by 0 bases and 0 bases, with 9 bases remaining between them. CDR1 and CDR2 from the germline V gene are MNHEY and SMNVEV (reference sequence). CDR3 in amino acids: CASSLSDGSSYEQYF. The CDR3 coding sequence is TGTGCCAGCAGTTTATCCGACGGTAGCTCCTACGAGCAGTACTTC.

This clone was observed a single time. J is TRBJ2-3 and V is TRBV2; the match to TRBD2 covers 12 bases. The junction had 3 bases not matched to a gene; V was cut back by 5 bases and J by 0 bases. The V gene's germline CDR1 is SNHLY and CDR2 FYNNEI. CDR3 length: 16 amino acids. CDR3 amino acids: CASSNLAGGSTDTQYF. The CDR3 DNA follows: TGTGCCAGCAGTAACCTAGCGGGAGGGAGCACAGATACGCAGTATTTT. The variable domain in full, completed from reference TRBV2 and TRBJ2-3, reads EPEVTQTPSHQVTQMGQEVILRCVPISNHLYFYWYRQILGQKVEFLVSFYNNEISEKSEIFDDQFSVERPDGSNFTLKIRSTKLEDSAMYFCASSNLAGGSTDTQYFGPGTRLTVL.

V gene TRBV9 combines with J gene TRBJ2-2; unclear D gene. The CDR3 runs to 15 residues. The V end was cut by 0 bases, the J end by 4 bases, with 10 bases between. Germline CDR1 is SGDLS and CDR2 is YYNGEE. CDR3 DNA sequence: TGTGCCAGCAGCGTAGCGGCAGATGCCACCGGGGAGCTGTTTTTT. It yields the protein CASSVAADATGELFF.